Shown below are 31 T cell receptor beta chains from a single sample sequenced in a study of OX40 agonist ivuxolimab in advanced cancers. Produced via immunoSEQ multiplex PCR; TCRdb's table is partial and in-frame only. The repertoire holds 70,000 to 100,000 clones, with around 84% as singletons. The material was CD4+ or CD8+ T cells sorted from blood, obtained in a trial of the OX40 agonist ivuxolimab. The source of these receptors is an adult with an advanced solid tumor such as melanoma, head and neck, liver or kidney cancer.

The chain joins TRBV5-6 to TRBJ2-5, with D perhaps TRBD1 (5 bases). This CDR3 is built from 11 residues. The germline V gene has CDR1 SGHDT and CDR2 YYEEEE. The V and J ends lost 3 bases and 5 bases respectively, with 5 bases between them. The CDR3 DNA is TGTGCCAGCAGCTCAGGGGAGACCCAGTACTTC. This encodes CASSSGETQYF. The whole variable domain, filled in from reference TRBV5-6 and TRBJ2-5, reads DAGVTQSPTHLIKTRGQQVTLRCSPKSGHDTVSWYQQALGQGPQFIFQYYEEEERQRGNFPDRFSGHQFPNYSSELNVNALLLGDSALYLCASSSGETQYFGPGTRLLVL.

The CDR3 bases are TGTGCCAGCAGTGGCGACACCTTCGGTGGAAACACCATATATTTT. This sequence encodes CASSGDTFGGNTIYF. The genes are TRBV2 and TRBJ1-3, with no clear D. The ends were cut back, 4 bases at V and 3 bases at J, with 13 bases in the middle. CDR3 size: 15 residues. In germline, CDR1 is SNHLY, CDR2 FYNNEI. Looking up the rest from reference TRBV2 and TRBJ1-3 gives the full variable domain: EPEVTQTPSHQVTQMGQEVILRCVPISNHLYFYWYRQILGQKVEFLVSFYNNEISEKSEIFDDQFSVERPDGSNFTLKIRSTKLEDSAMYFCASSGDTFGGNTIYFGEGSWLTVV.

This rearrangement joins TRBV10-2 to TRBJ2-7; D perhaps matches TRBD1 (6 bases). Trimming stripped 0 bases from V and 8 bases from J, with 11 bases between. The CDR3 loop spans 13 amino acids. The V gene's germline CDR1 is WSHSY and CDR2 SAAADI. The DNA of the CDR3 is TGCGCCAGCAGTGAGTCGATGGGGGCCAAGCAGTACTTC. It translates to CASSESMGAKQYF.

The gene calls are TRBV9 and TRBJ2-3; weak D call: TRBD1 (6 bases). The CDR3 spans 13 residues. The germline V gene encodes CDR1 SGDLS and CDR2 YYNGEE. The V end lost 4 bases, the J end lost 3 bases, and 9 bases lay between the germline ends. CDR3 bases: TGTGCCAGCAGCCTCCAGGGGACAGATACGCAGTATTTT. This translates into CASSLQGTDTQYF.

The sample holds a few counts of this clone. The V gene is TRBV5-5, the J gene TRBJ2-7; 10 bases are a match to TRBD1. CDR1 and CDR2 from the germline V gene are SGHKS and YYEKEE (reference sequence). CDR3 length: 15 residues. V dropped 6 bases and J dropped 5; count of bases not matched to a gene: 11. The CDR3 DNA follows: TGTGCCAGCACCCGGGAGGGACAGGGGTTTGACGAGCAGTACTTC. It translates to CASTREGQGFDEQYF.

The CDR3 region is CASNDRTGSFNYGYTF. The DNA for the CDR3 is TGTGCCAGCAACGACAGGACAGGATCCTTTAACTATGGCTACACCTTC. The V gene is TRBV6-6, the J gene TRBJ1-2; 7 nucleotides align to TRBD1. V shed 7 bases and J 1 base; nucleotides not matched to a gene: 12. The CDR3 consists of 16 residues. From germline, CDR1 is MNHNY and CDR2 SVGAGI (reference sequence).

The chain recombines TRBV28 with TRBJ2-5; TRBD2 matches at 12 bases. The CDR3 has 15 residues. Germline V CDR1 and CDR2: MDHEN, SYDVKM. The V segment lost 5 bases and the J segment 5 bases; nucleotides outside the gene matches: 6. CDR3: CASSTPSGGVETQYF. The DNA of the CDR3 is TGTGCCAGCAGTACGCCTAGCGGGGGGGTGGAGACCCAGTACTTC.

The gene calls are TRBV28 and TRBJ2-5, with 8 bases fitting TRBD2. Germline CDR1 is MDHEN and CDR2 is SYDVKM. The CDR3 covers 16 residues. Trimming removed 7 bases from V and 2 bases from J; junction bases left unmatched: 12. The CDR3 region has the DNA TGTGCCAGCACTTTTCGGGGGGGTGGTACTCAAGAGACCCAGTACTTC. Protein: CASTFRGGGTQETQYF.

The chain uses TRBV4-2 and TRBJ1-1; D unresolved. Trimming removed 1 base from V and 0 bases from J, with 9 bases in between. Germline CDR1 reads LGHNA; CDR2 reads YNFKEQ. The CDR3 spans 15 residues. This CDR3 reads CASSQVPQVNTEAFF. The DNA for the CDR3 is TGTGCCAGCAGCCAAGTCCCGCAGGTGAACACTGAAGCTTTCTTT.

The V and J genes are TRBV19 and TRBJ1-1, with 7 bases identical to TRBD1. CDR3 length: 14 amino acids. CDR1 and CDR2 from the germline V gene are LNHDA and SQIVND (reference sequence). Losses at the gene ends were 3 bases for V and 3 bases for J; bases not matched to a gene: 4. The CDR3 bases are TGTGCCAGTAGTATCCCACAGGGGTACACTGAAGCTTTCTTT. This translates into CASSIPQGYTEAFF.

This clone was observed a handful of times. The genes are TRBV4-2 and TRBJ2-1; 7 positions match TRBD2. V lost 0 bases, J lost 0 bases, and 11 bases stayed unmatched. CDR3 length equals 19 residues. CDR1 and CDR2 (germline): LGHNA, YNFKEQ. The CDR3 DNA follows: TGTGCCAGCAGCCAAGAATCCCCCGCTAGCGGTAACTCCTACAATGAGCAGTTCTTC. Amino acid sequence: CASSQESPASGNSYNEQFF.

The CDR3 region has the DNA TGTGCCAGCAGCGTTAATCCTGGGGCCAACGTCCTGACTTTC. Protein product: CASSVNPGANVLTF. V usage is TRBV9 and J usage is TRBJ2-6; D unclear. Trimming stripped 2 bases from V and 2 bases from J, with 5 bases between. Per germline, CDR1 SGDLS and CDR2 YYNGEE. The CDR3 totals 14 residues.

CDR3 DNA: TGTGCCACCAGCAGAGATCCTTTGGGTGAGCAGTTCTTC. Encoded protein: CATSRDPLGEQFF. The chain is built from TRBV15 and TRBJ2-1; D not resolved. V lost 0 bases to trimming and J lost 9 bases, with 9 bases between them. Germline CDR1 and CDR2: LNHNV and YYDKDF (reference sequence). The CDR3 consists of 13 residues. Together with reference TRBV15 and TRBJ2-1, the CDR3 gives the full variable domain: DAMVIQNPRYQVTQFGKPVTLSCSQTLNHNVMYWYQQKSSQAPKLLFHYYDKDFNNEADTPDNFQSRRPNTSFCFLDIRSPGLGDTAMYLCATSRDPLGEQFFGPGTRLTVL.

This sequence joins TRBV4-2 and TRBJ1-6; 7 bases match TRBD1. The CDR3 extends over 17 amino acids. Trimming cost V 0 bases and J 8 bases; bases outside gene matches: 10. The germline V gene has CDR1 LGHNA and CDR2 YNFKEQ. CDR3 sequence: CASSQDSRGTEHSPLHF. The CDR3 nucleotides read TGTGCCAGCAGCCAAGATTCAAGAGGGACAGAGCATTCACCCCTCCACTTT.

The chain links TRBV5-4 to TRBJ2-5; TRBD2 aligns across 9 bases. The V gene's germline CDR1 is SGHNT and CDR2 YYREEE (reference sequence). This CDR3 contains 17 residues. Trimming took 0 bases from V and 1 from J; bases not matched to a gene: 7. The CDR3: CASSLGRLAGTQETQYF. The CDR3 DNA is TGTGCCAGCAGCTTGGGACGGCTAGCGGGGACCCAAGAGACCCAGTACTTC.

This rearrangement joins TRBV6-4 to TRBJ2-2; no clear D gene. Germline CDR1 is MRHNA and CDR2 is SNTAGT. The length of the CDR3 is 14 residues. Deletions cut 7 bases from V and 0 bases from J, with 9 bases between. The CDR3 sequence: CASKVQTNTGELFF. In nucleotides, the CDR3 is TGTGCCAGCAAGGTCCAGACGAACACCGGGGAGCTGTTTTTT.

There are a few counts of this clone. This chain connects TRBV7-2 to TRBJ1-2; D not resolved. CDR1 is SGHTA, CDR2 FQGNSA, per germline. The V gene lost 8 bases and the J gene lost 0 bases, with 10 bases spanning the gap. The CDR3 has 13 amino acids. The CDR3, as DNA: TGTGCCAGCGGGAGTCGGGCTAACTATGGCTACACCTTC. This codes for CASGSRANYGYTF. Full variable domain (remainder filled in from reference TRBV7-2 and TRBJ1-2): GAGVSQSPSNKVTEKGKDVELRCDPISGHTALYWYRQSLGQGLEFLIYFQGNSAPDKSGLPSDRFSAERTGGSVSTLTIQRTQQEDSAVYLCASGSRANYGYTFGSGTRLTVV.

This clone was detected only once. J is TRBJ1-2 and V is TRBV9, with D possibly being TRBD1 (5 bases). Germline values: CDR1 SGDLS, CDR2 YYNGEE. This CDR3 is built from 16 residues. V dropped 0 bases and J dropped 2 bases, with 14 bases sitting between them. CDR3 bases: TGTGCCAGCAGCGTAGAACCCCAGGGATACAACTATGGCTACACCTTC. Residues: CASSVEPQGYNYGYTF.

This sequence joins TRBV28 and TRBJ1-2; 8 bases are a match to TRBD1. Germline V CDR1 and CDR2: MDHEN, SYDVKM. Germline trimming cut 5 bases from V and 4 bases from J; bases unmatched to any gene: 6. The CDR3 is 14 residues long. CDR3 in DNA: TGTGCCAGCAGTCCGGGGACAGGAGTCTATGGCTACACCTTC. Protein: CASSPGTGVYGYTF.

This rearrangement joins TRBV5-4 to TRBJ2-7; D gene unclear. Germline CDR1 and CDR2: SGHNT and YYREEE (reference sequence). This CDR3 has 14 amino acids. The V and J ends lost 0 bases and 6 bases respectively, with 13 bases between them. The CDR3 sequence is CASSLGPQVREQYV. The CDR3 region has the DNA TGTGCCAGCAGCTTGGGCCCGCAGGTACGCGAGCAGTACGTC.

The CDR3: CSSLNLVNEQFF. As DNA, the CDR3 is TGCAGCTCCCTAAACCTGGTCAATGAGCAGTTCTTC. The J gene is TRBJ2-1, the V gene TRBV29-1; no reliable D call. The CDR3 consists of 12 residues. Trimming shortened V by 8 bases and J by 6 bases, and 14 bases separated the two germline ends. Germline V CDR1 and CDR2: SQVTM, ANQGSEA.

The CDR3 here is CAISDWTVVETQYF. The CDR3 bases are TGTGCCATCAGTGATTGGACTGTAGTGGAGACCCAGTACTTC. The gene calls are TRBV10-3 and TRBJ2-5; a weak D match, TRBD2 (5 bases). Germline CDR1 and CDR2: ENHRY and SYGVKD. The CDR3 runs to 14 residues. V shed 3 bases and J shed 5 bases, with 13 bases lying between them.

The chain combines TRBV28 with TRBJ1-2, with 9 bases fitting TRBD1. The ends lost 10 bases at V and 2 bases at J; junction bases unmatched: 8. Germline V gene data show CDR1 as MDHEN and CDR2 as SYDVKM. The CDR3 covers 14 residues. DNA for the CDR3: TGTGCCATCTGGACAGGGGCAAGCAACTATGGCTACACCTTC. Protein sequence: CAIWTGASNYGYTF.

A single count supports this clone. The V and J genes are TRBV9 and TRBJ2-5, with TRBD1 matching 11 bases. Germline V gene sequence: CDR1 SGDLS, CDR2 YYNGEE. Trimming at V came to 2 bases and at J to 6 bases, leaving 3 bases not matched to a gene. The length of the CDR3 is 14 residues. Here the CDR3 DNA reads TGTGCCAGCAGCGTCGGGACAGGGGGAAAGACCCAGTACTTC. It yields the protein CASSVGTGGKTQYF.

The V gene is TRBV5-4, the J gene TRBJ1-1, with unresolved D. The germline V and J ends were trimmed by 4 bases and 1 base, with 11 bases remaining between them. The CDR3 is 14 residues long. The germline V gene encodes CDR1 SGHNT and CDR2 YYREEE (reference sequence). CDR3 nucleotides: TGTGCCAGCAGCCCTCGGGCAAGGAACACTGAAGCTTTCTTT. This gives the protein CASSPRARNTEAFF.

V is TRBV30 and J is TRBJ1-5; 7 bases fit TRBD1. The CDR3 runs 15 residues. Germline V lookup: CDR1 GTSNPN, CDR2 SVGIG (reference sequence). Unmatched junction bases numbered 9, after V lost 5 bases and J lost 2 bases. The CDR3 here is CAWDKDRRGNQPQHF. The CDR3 nucleotides are TGTGCCTGGGATAAGGACAGGAGGGGCAATCAGCCCCAGCATTTT.

The J gene is TRBJ2-7, the V gene TRBV28, with D possibly called TRBD1 or TRBD2 (5 bases each). Trimming stripped 7 bases from V and 6 bases from J, with 19 bases between. This CDR3 comprises 14 residues. The germline CDR1 and CDR2 sequences are MDHEN and SYDVKM. The CDR3 spells CASTTGTQASEQYF. The CDR3 DNA follows: TGTGCCAGCACGACCGGGACCCAGGCCTCCGAGCAGTACTTC.

The chain joins TRBV7-6 to TRBJ2-3; D is perhaps TRBD1 or TRBD2 (6 bases each). This CDR3 spans 15 amino acids. Per germline, CDR1 SGHVS and CDR2 FNYEAQ. The V gene lost 5 bases and the J gene lost 6 bases, with 18 bases spanning the gap. CDR3 sequence: CASSAMRGATDTQYF. The CDR3 coding sequence is TGTGCCAGCAGCGCTATGAGGGGGGCAACTGATACGCAGTATTTT.

The chain combines TRBV5-8 with TRBJ1-1; tentatively, D is TRBD1 (5 bases). The V end lost 4 bases, the J end lost 2 bases, and 12 bases lay between the germline ends. The CDR3 is made up of 14 amino acids. CDR1 SGHTS and CDR2 YDEGEE come from the germline V gene. The CDR3 sequence: CASSRRQKNTEAFF. The CDR3 DNA is TGTGCCAGCAGCAGACGACAGAAAAACACTGAAGCTTTCTTT.

The rearrangement uses TRBV28 and TRBJ2-7; 10 nucleotides align to TRBD1. V lost 5 bases, J lost 3 bases, and 7 bases stayed unmatched. CDR1 is MDHEN, CDR2 SYDVKM, per germline. This CDR3 has 15 amino acids. In DNA, the CDR3 is TGTGCCAGCAGTCCCTCGGGACAGGGGAACTACGAGCAGTACGTC. Its protein is CASSPSGQGNYEQYV.

This chain uses TRBV2 with TRBJ2-2; tentative D call: TRBD2 (7 bases). Deletions cut 8 bases from V and 7 bases from J, with 17 bases between. CDR3 length equals 14 residues. Germline loops: CDR1 SNHLY, CDR2 FYNNEI. The CDR3 sequence is CASQGGEEVGELFF. The CDR3 DNA reads TGTGCCAGCCAAGGGGGGGAAGAAGTCGGGGAGCTGTTTTTT.